These T cell receptor beta chains were read from a single sample in a study of graft-versus-host responses after intestinal transplantation. For these TCRs, the target antigens are not known. The protocol was immunoSEQ multiplex PCR, while the TCRdb copy is restricted to in-frame clones and leaves out a portion. The table has about 120,000 clones, roughly 93% seen once. The material sequenced was unstimulated CD4+ T cells sorted from spleen or lymph node cells, taken before intestinal transplant. These receptors all come from a human donor who received an intestinal transplant. The CDR3 runs from the conserved cysteine through the conserved F or W. The D gene is left open where the match is weak. Expanded clones get a size class; other rows say once, few or many, or leave the size out.

TGTGCCAGCAGCTTAGCGGGGGTGTACGAGCAGTACTTC	CASSLAGVYEQYF	TRBV7-9	NA	TRBJ2-7	13	NA
TGTGCCAGCAGCGTATCAGCCGCAGACAGGGGGAAAGGCTACACCTTC	CASSVSAADRGKGYTF	TRBV9	once	TRBJ1-2	16	TRBD1
TGTGCCAGCAGCCTCGGACAGGGCCCGCGGGCGAGTGAAAAACTGTTTTTT	CASSLGQGPRASEKLFF	TRBV7-8	NA	TRBJ1-4	17	TRBD1
TGTGCCAGCAGAACAGGGGCTATCTACGAGCAGTACTTC	CASRTGAIYEQYF	TRBV6-1	NA	TRBJ2-7	13	TRBD1
TGTGCCAGCAGTGAGTGGTCGGGGGGCAATCAGCCCCAGCATTTT	CASSEWSGGNQPQHF	TRBV2	NA	TRBJ1-5	15	NA
TGTGCCAGCAGTTTAGTAAGGACAGGTCCTTATGGCTACACCTTC	CASSLVRTGPYGYTF	TRBV27	NA	TRBJ1-2	15	TRBD1
TGTGCCTGGAGTGCGCCGACAGGCCCTCGCTCCGAGCAGTACTTC	CAWSAPTGPRSEQYF	TRBV30	NA	TRBJ2-7	15	NA
TGTGCCAGCTCACCACGAGGGCCAACAACAGATGAGCAGTTCTTC	CASSPRGPTTDEQFF	TRBV18	NA	TRBJ2-1	15	NA
TGTGCCAGCACCTCGAGGGCCCGGGCTAGCGGTAAGTACAATGAGCAGTTCTTC	CASTSRARASGKYNEQFF	TRBV6-4	NA	TRBJ2-1	18	TRBD2
TGCAGCGTTGGAGGACGGTGGTATGGCTACACCTTC	CSVGGRWYGYTF	TRBV29-1	NA	TRBJ1-2	12	NA
TGTGCCAGCAGTTTATTGGGCAGGGTGGGGGAGCAGTACTTC	CASSLLGRVGEQYF	TRBV27	NA	TRBJ2-7	14	NA
TGCGCCAGCAGCTGGACCTTAGCGGGTAACACCGGGGAGCTGTTTTTT	CASSWTLAGNTGELFF	TRBV5-1	once	TRBJ2-2	16	TRBD2
TGTGCCAGCATCGAAGAGAGGGATGGTGAGCAGTTCTTC	CASIEERDGEQFF	TRBV27	NA	TRBJ2-1	13	NA
TGTGCCAGCACGAGCCCATTGATTTACGAGCAGTACTTC	CASTSPLIYEQYF	TRBV6-5	NA	TRBJ2-7	13	NA
TGCGCCAGCAGTATTGAGACAGGGGGGCGAGAGACCCAGTACTTC	CASSIETGGRETQYF	TRBV5-1	NA	TRBJ2-5	15	TRBD1
TGTGCCAGCAGCTCGACCTTGAGAGGGGACGATACGCAGTATTTT	CASSSTLRGDDTQYF	TRBV11-2	once	TRBJ2-3	15	NA
TGCAGCGTTTTACAGGGCACTTATGGCTACACCTTC	CSVLQGTYGYTF	TRBV29-1	NA	TRBJ1-2	12	NA
TGTGCCAGCAGCTTAACAAGCTCTGGGGCCAACGTCCTGACTTTC	CASSLTSSGANVLTF	TRBV7-2	NA	TRBJ2-6	15	NA
TGTGCCAGCAGCTTTGGGTCTGGGGCCAACGTCCTGACTTTC	CASSFGSGANVLTF	TRBV11-1	NA	TRBJ2-6	14	NA
TGTGCCAGCAGCTTAGGAAGGGGGCTTTTTGGAGAGACCCAGTACTTC	CASSLGRGLFGETQYF	TRBV7-8	NA	TRBJ2-5	16	TRBD1
TGTGCCAGCTCACCTCGGTCGGGGGTTGGCAATCAGCCCCAGCATTTT	CASSPRSGVGNQPQHF	TRBV18	NA	TRBJ1-5	16	NA
TGTGCCAGCAGCCTCACTGGAAACACCATATATTTT	CASSLTGNTIYF	TRBV5-6	few	TRBJ1-3	12	NA
TGCAGTGCTATCAACTATGCGCAGTATTTT	CSAINYAQYF	TRBV20-1	NA	TRBJ2-3	10	NA
TGTGCCAGCAGCAAGGGACAGTACACTGAAGCTTTCTTT	CASSKGQYTEAFF	TRBV11-3	NA	TRBJ1-1	13	TRBD1
TGTGCCAGCAGCTTTTCTACCGGGGAGCTGTTTTTT	CASSFSTGELFF	TRBV5-6	NA	TRBJ2-2	12	NA
TGTGCCACCAGCGCCACTAGCGGGAGGTTCAACGAGCAGTACTTC	CATSATSGRFNEQYF	TRBV15	NA	TRBJ2-7	15	TRBD2
TGCGCCAGCAGCTTCGGGGACTGGATCTACAATGAGCAGTTCTTC	CASSFGDWIYNEQFF	TRBV5-1	NA	TRBJ2-1	15	NA
TGCGCCAGCAGAATCAGGGGGGAGTACAATGAGCAGTTCTTC	CASRIRGEYNEQFF	TRBV5-1	NA	TRBJ2-1	14	NA
TGTGCCAGCAGCGCCGACAGGGTTGAGACCCAGTACTTC	CASSADRVETQYF	TRBV9	NA	TRBJ2-5	13	TRBD1
TGCACCAGCCTGGGGCAGGGCCCCGAACAATCCTACGAGCAGTACTTC	CTSLGQGPEQSYEQYF	TRBV1	NA	TRBJ2-7	16	NA
TGTGCCAGCAGCTTTGGGCCTCGGGCCGCGTCCGCTTATGGCTACACCTTC	CASSFGPRAASAYGYTF	TRBV5-4	NA	TRBJ1-2	17	NA
TGTGCCAGCAGTGCAGGGACTAGCGGGTCCACAGATACGCAGTATTTT	CASSAGTSGSTDTQYF	TRBV25-1	NA	TRBJ2-3	16	TRBD2
TGTGCCAGCAGTTACCAATTTATCCGCTCCTACAATGAGCAGTTCTTC	CASSYQFIRSYNEQFF	TRBV6-5	NA	TRBJ2-1	16	NA
TGTGCCAGCAGTTCCACGACAGCCTCCACCTACGAGCAGTACTTC	CASSSTTASTYEQYF	TRBV28	NA	TRBJ2-7	15	NA
TGTGCCAGCAGGGACAGGGAAAACAATCAGCCCCAGCATTTT	CASRDRENNQPQHF	TRBV25-1	NA	TRBJ1-5	14	TRBD1
TGCAGCGTCGCCGGGACTAGCGAAGGCAATGAGCAGTTCTTC	CSVAGTSEGNEQFF	TRBV29-1	NA	TRBJ2-1	14	TRBD2
TGTGCCAGCAGCCAAGGTTGGGCCCTTCAGGGCCGAAGCTCTGGGGCCAACGTCCTGACTTTC	CASSQGWALQGRSSGANVLTF	TRBV14	NA	TRBJ2-6	21	NA
TGCAGCGTTGAAGTGAGGGGACAAGAGAACACTGAAGCTTTCTTT	CSVEVRGQENTEAFF	TRBV29-1	NA	TRBJ1-1	15	NA
TGCGCCAGCAGCACGGCGGACAGGGCAGCAAATGAGCAGTTCTTC	CASSTADRAANEQFF	TRBV5-1	NA	TRBJ2-1	15	TRBD1
TGTGCCAGCTCACTGATGGAGCGGGCCAATGAGCAGTTCTTC	CASSLMERANEQFF	TRBV18	NA	TRBJ2-1	14	NA
TGTGCCAGCTCCAACTTCTCTGGAAACACCATATATTTT	CASSNFSGNTIYF	TRBV18	NA	TRBJ1-3	13	NA
TGTGCCTGGAGTGAAGGTCGGAACACTGAAGCTTTCTTT	CAWSEGRNTEAFF	TRBV30	NA	TRBJ1-1	13	NA
TGCGCCAGCAGCTTGGTCCCAGGGGGCGTGTTTGGCTACACCTTC	CASSLVPGGVFGYTF	TRBV5-1	NA	TRBJ1-2	15	TRBD1
TGCGCCAGCAGTCTTTCACCGGGACTAGCGGGAGCAGTTACCTCCTACAATGAGCAGTTCTTC	CASSLSPGLAGAVTSYNEQFF	TRBV23-1	NA	TRBJ2-1	21	TRBD2
TGTGCCAGCTCACCACGGGCAGGTGAGCAGTACTTC	CASSPRAGEQYF	TRBV18	NA	TRBJ2-5	12	NA
TGCGCCGGAACGGACAGGGAAGACGGGGAGCTGTTTTTT	CAGTDREDGELFF	TRBV5-1	few	TRBJ2-2	13	TRBD1
TGTGCCAGCAGCTCTGTCTCGCTGGGGCTGGGGACAGATACGCAGTATTTT	CASSSVSLGLGTDTQYF	TRBV7-9	NA	TRBJ2-3	17	NA